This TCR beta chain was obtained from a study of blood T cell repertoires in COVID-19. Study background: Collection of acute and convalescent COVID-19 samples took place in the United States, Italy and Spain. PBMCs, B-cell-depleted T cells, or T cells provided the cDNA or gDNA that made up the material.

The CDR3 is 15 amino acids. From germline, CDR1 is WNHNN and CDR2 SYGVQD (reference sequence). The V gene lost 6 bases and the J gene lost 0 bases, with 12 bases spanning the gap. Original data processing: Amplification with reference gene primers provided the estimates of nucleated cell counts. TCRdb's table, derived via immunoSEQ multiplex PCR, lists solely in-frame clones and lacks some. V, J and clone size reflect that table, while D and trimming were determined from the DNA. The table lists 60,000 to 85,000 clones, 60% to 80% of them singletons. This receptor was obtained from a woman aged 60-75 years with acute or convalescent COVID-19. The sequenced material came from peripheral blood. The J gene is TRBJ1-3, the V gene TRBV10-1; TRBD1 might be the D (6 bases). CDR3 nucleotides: TGCGCCAGCAGCCCCGGACAGACCTCTGGAAACACCATATATTTT. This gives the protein CASSPGQTSGNTIYF.